This T cell receptor (beta chain) came from a study of tumor and adjacent non-tumor tissue in lung cancer. The library came from three nested PCR rounds adapted from ARM-PCR protocols. TCRdb redid the calling of the multiplex PCR reads with MiXCR, one entry per CDR3 protein. The sample lists 75,000 to 80,000 distinct CDR3 sequences; 76% were seen once. From germline, CDR1 is MNHNS and CDR2 SASEGT. This CDR3 comprises 15 residues. This clonotype was seen only a few times. The antigen is undetermined. A much larger clone differs by one base, so this may be a read error. This sample's RNA came from whole unsorted tissue. The normal lung tissue was taken more than 3 cm from the tumor edge. Study-wide findings and caveats: Shorter survival was associated with higher TCR diversity in tumors.

This clonotype was obtained from a man in his 70s with non-small cell lung cancer. The sequenced material came from distant non-tumor lung tissue. This chain connects TRBV6-1 to TRBJ1-3; no clear D gene. In DNA, the CDR3 is TGTGTCAGCAGTGATCCACCCCGGGGAGGAAACACCATATATTTT. It codes for CVSSDPPRGGNTIYF.